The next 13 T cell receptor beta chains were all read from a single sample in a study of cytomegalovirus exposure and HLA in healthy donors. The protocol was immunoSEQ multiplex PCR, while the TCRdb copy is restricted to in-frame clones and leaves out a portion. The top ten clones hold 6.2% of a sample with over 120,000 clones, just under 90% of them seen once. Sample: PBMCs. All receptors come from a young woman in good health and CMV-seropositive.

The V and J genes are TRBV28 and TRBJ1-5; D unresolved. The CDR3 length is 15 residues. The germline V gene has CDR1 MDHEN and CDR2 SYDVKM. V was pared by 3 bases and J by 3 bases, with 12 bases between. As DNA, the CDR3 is TGTGCCAGCAGTTTTGGCACCAAAGACAATCAGCCCCAGCATTTT. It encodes CASSFGTKDNQPQHF.

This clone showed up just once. The CDR3 spells CASSLRRGAHEQFF. In DNA, the CDR3 is TGTGCCAGCAGCTTACGACGGGGGGCACATGAGCAGTTCTTC. The rearrangement links TRBV11-1 to TRBJ2-1; tentative D call: TRBD2 (7 bases). V was shortened by 2 bases and J by 8 bases, with 13 bases between the two germline ends. Germline V gives CDR1 SGHAT, CDR2 FQDESV (reference sequence). The CDR3 sequence is 14 residues long.

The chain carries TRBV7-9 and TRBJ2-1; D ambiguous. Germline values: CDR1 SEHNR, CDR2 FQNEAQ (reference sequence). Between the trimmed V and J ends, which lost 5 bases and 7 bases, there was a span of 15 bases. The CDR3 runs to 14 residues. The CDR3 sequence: CASSLSLPANEQFF. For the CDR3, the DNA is TGTGCCAGCAGCCTATCTTTACCAGCGAATGAGCAGTTCTTC.

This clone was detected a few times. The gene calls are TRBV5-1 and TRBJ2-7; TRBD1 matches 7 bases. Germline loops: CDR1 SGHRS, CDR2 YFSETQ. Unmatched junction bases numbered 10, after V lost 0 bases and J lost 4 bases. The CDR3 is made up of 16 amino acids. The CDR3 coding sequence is TGCGCCAGCAGCTTGGTCACCGGGACAGCCCTTTACGAGCAGTACTTC. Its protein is CASSLVTGTALYEQYF.

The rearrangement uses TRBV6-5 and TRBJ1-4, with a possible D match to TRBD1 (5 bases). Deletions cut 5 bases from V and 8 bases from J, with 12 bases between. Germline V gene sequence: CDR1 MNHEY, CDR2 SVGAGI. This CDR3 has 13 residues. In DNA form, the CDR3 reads TGTGCCAGCAGTACGGGGGGTGAGGAAAAACTGTTTTTT. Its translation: CASSTGGEEKLFF.

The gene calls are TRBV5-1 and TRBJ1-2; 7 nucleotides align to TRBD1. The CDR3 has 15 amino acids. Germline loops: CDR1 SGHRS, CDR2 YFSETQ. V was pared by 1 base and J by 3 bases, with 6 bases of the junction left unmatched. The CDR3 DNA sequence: TGCGCCAGCAGCTTGCGACAGGGTAGGGACTATGGCTACACCTTC. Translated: CASSLRQGRDYGYTF.

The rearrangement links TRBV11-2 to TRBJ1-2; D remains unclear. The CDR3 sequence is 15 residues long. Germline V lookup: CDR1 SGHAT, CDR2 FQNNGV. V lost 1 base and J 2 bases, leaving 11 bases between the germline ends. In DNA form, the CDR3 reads TGTGCCAGCAGCTTAGGATACGGGAGCAACTATGGCTACACCTTC. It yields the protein CASSLGYGSNYGYTF.

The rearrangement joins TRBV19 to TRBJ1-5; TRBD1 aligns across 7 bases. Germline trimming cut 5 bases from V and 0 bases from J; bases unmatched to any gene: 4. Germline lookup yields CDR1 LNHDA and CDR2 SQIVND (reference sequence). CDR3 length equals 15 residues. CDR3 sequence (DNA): TGTGCCAGTAGTTCGACAGGGTTTAGCAATCAGCCCCAGCATTTT. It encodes CASSSTGFSNQPQHF. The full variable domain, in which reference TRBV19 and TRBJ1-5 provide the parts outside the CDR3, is DGGITQSPKYLFRKEGQNVTLSCEQNLNHDAMYWYRQDPGQGLRLIYYSQIVNDFQKGDIAEGYSVSREKKESFPLTVTSAQKNPTAFYLCASSSTGFSNQPQHFGDGTRLSIL.

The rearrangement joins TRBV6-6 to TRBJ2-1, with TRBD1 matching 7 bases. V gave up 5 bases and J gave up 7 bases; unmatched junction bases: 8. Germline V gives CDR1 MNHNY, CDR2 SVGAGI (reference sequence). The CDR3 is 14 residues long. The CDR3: CASSPTGAGNEQFF. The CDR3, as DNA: TGTGCCAGCAGTCCAACAGGGGCCGGGAATGAGCAGTTCTTC.

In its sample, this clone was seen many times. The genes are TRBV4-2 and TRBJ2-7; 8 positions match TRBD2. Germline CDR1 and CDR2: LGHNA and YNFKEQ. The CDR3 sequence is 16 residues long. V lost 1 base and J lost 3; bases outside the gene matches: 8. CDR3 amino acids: CASSQGAGALIYEQYF. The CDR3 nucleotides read TGTGCCAGCAGCCAAGGAGCGGGAGCCCTGATCTACGAGCAGTACTTC.

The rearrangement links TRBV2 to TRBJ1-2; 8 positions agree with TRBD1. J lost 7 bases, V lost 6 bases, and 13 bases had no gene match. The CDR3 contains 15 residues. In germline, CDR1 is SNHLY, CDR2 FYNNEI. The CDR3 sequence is CASRVDRGGFRGYTF. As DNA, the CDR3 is TGTGCCAGCAGAGTAGACAGGGGTGGCTTTCGTGGCTACACCTTC.

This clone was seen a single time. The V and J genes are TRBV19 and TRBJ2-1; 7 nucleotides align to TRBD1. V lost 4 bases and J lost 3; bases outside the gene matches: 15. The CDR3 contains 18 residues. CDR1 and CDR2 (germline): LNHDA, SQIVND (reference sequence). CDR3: CASSTNFLGTVFYNEQFF. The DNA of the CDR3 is TGTGCCAGTAGTACTAACTTCCTTGGGACAGTCTTCTACAATGAGCAGTTCTTC. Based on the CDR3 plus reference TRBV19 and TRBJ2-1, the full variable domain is DGGITQSPKYLFRKEGQNVTLSCEQNLNHDAMYWYRQDPGQGLRLIYYSQIVNDFQKGDIAEGYSVSREKKESFPLTVTSAQKNPTAFYLCASSTNFLGTVFYNEQFFGPGTRLTVL.

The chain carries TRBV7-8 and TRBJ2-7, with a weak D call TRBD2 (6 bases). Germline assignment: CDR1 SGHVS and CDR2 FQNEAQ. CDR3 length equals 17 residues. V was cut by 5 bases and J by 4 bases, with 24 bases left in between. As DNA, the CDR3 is TGTGCCAGCAGCCCCCTCTTGTCCGGGAGAGGGCGATACGAGCAGTACTTC. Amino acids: CASSPLLSGRGRYEQYF.